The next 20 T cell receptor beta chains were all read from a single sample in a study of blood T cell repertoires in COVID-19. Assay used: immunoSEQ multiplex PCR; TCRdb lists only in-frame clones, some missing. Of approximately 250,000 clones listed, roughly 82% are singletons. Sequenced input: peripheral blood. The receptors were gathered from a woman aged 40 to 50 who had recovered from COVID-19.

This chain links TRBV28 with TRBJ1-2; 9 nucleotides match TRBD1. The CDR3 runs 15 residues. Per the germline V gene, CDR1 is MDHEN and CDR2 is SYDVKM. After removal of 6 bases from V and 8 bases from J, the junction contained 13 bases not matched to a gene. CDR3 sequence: CASSSGQGTLWGYTF. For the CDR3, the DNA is TGTGCCAGCAGCTCCGGACAGGGGACTCTATGGGGCTACACCTTC.

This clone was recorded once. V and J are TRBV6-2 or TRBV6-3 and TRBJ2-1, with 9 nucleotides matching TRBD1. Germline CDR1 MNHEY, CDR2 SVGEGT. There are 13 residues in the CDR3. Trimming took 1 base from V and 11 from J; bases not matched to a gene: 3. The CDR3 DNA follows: TGTGCCAGCAGTTACTTAGGGACAGGGAAGCAGTTCTTC. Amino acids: CASSYLGTGKQFF.

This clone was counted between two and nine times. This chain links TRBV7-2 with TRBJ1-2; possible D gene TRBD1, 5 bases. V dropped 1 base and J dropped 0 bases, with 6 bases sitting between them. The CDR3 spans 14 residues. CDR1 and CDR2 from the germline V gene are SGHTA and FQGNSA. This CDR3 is CASSLVTANYGYTF. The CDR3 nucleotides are TGTGCCAGCAGCTTAGTGACAGCTAACTATGGCTACACCTTC. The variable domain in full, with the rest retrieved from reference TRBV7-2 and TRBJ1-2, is GAGVSQSPSNKVTEKGKDVELRCDPISGHTALYWYRQSLGQGLEFLIYFQGNSAPDKSGLPSDRFSAERTGGSVSTLTIQRTQQEDSAVYLCASSLVTANYGYTFGSGTRLTVV.

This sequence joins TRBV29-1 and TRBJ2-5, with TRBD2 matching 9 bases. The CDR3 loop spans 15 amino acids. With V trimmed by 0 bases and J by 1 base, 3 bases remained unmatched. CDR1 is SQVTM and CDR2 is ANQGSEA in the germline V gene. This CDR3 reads CSVEDSGGTQETQYF. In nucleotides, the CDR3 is TGCAGCGTTGAAGACAGCGGGGGGACCCAAGAGACCCAGTACTTC. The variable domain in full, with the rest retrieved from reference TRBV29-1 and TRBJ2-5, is SAVISQKPSRDICQRGTSLTIQCQVDSQVTMMFWYRQQPGQSLTLIATANQGSEATYESGFVIDKFPISRPNLTFSTLTVSNMSPEDSSIYLCSVEDSGGTQETQYFGPGTRLLVL.

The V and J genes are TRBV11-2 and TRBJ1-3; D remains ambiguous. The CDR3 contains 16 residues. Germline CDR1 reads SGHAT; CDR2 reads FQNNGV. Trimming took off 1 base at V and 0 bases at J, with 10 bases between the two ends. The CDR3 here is CASSLGSLYSGNTIYF. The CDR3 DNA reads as TGTGCCAGCAGCTTAGGAAGCCTCTACTCTGGAAACACCATATATTTT.

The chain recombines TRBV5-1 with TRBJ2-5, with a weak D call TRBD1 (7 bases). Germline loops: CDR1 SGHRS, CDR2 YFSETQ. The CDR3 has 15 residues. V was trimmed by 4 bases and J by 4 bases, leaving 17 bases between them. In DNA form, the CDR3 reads TGCGCCAGCAGCAGGGAGGCAGGGGGAGGAGAGACCCAGTACTTC. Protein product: CASSREAGGGETQYF.

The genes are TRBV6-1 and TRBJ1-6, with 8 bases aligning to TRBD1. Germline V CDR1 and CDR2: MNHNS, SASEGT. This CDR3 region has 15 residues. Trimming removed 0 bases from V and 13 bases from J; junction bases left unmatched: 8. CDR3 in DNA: TGTGCCAGCAGTGAAGCGTTCACAGGGGGTCGGCCCCTCCACTTT. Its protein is CASSEAFTGGRPLHF.

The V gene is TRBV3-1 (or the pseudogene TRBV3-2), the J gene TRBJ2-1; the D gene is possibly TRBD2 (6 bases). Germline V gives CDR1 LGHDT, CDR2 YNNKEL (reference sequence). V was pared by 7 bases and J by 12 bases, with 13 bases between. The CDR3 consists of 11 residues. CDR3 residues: CASTGGLGQFF. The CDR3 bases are TGTGCCAGCACCGGGGGTTTAGGGCAGTTCTTC.

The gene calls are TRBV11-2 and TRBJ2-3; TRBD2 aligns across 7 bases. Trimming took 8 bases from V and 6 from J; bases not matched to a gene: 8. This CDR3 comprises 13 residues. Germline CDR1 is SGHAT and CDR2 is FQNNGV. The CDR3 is CASGGGGSDTQYF. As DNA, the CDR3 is TGTGCCAGCGGTGGGGGGGGTTCGGATACGCAGTATTTT.

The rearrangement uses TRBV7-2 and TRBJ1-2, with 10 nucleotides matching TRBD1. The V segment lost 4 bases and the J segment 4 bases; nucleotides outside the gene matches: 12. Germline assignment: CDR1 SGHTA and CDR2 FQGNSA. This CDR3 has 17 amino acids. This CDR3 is CASSSAATTGGAYGYTF. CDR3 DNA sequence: TGTGCCAGCAGCTCAGCAGCGACGACAGGGGGCGCCTATGGCTACACCTTC.

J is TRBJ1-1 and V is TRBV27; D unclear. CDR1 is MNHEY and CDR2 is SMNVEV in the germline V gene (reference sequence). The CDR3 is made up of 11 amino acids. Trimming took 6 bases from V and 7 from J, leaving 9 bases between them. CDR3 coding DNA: TGTGCCAGCAGAAACAGATTTGAAGCTTTCTTT. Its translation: CASRNRFEAFF.

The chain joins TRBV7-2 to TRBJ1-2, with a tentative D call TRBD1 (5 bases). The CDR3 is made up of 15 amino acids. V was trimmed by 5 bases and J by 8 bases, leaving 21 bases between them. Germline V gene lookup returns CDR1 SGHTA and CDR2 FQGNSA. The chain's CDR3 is CASSNRPQGRGGYTF. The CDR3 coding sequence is TGTGCCAGCAGCAACCGGCCTCAAGGGCGGGGCGGCTACACCTTC. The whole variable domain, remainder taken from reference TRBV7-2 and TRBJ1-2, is GAGVSQSPSNKVTEKGKDVELRCDPISGHTALYWYRQSLGQGLEFLIYFQGNSAPDKSGLPSDRFSAERTGGSVSTLTIQRTQQEDSAVYLCASSNRPQGRGGYTFGSGTRLTVV.

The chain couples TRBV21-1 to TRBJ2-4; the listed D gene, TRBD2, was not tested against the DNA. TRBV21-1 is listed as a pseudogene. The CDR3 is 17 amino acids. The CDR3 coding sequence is TGTGCCAGCAGCACCGGTGGACTTGCCCTAGCCAAAAACATTCAGTACTTC. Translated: CASSTGGLALAKNIQYF.

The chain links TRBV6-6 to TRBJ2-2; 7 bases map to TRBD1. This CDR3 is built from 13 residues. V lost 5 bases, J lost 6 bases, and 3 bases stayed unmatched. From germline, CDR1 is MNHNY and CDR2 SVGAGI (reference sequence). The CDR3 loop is CASSRQGAGELFF. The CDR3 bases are TGTGCCAGCAGTCGCCAGGGGGCCGGGGAGCTGTTTTTT.

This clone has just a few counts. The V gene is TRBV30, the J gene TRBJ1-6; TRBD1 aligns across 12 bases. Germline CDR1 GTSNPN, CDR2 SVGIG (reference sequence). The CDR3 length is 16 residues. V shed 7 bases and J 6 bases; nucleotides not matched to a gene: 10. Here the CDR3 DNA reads TGTGCCTTAGCGGGGACAGGGGGCGCGTTTAATTCACCCCTCCACTTT. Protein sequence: CALAGTGGAFNSPLHF.

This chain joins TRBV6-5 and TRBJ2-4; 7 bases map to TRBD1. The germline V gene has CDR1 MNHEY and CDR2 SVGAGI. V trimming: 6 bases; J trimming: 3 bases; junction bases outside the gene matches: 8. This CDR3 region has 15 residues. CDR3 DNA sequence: TGTGCCAGCAGCCAATCCCGGGACAGCAAAAACATTCAGTACTTC. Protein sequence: CASSQSRDSKNIQYF.

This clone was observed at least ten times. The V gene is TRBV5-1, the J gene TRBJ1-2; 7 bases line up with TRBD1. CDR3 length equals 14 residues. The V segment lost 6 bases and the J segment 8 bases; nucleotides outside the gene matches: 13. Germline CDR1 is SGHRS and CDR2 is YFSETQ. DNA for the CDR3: TGCGCCAGCAAAGGGGGGACAACAGGGGTCGGCTACACCTTC. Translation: CASKGGTTGVGYTF.

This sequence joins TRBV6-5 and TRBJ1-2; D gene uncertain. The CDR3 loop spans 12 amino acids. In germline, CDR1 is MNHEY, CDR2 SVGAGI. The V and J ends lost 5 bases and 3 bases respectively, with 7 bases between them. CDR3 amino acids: CASSPSDYGYTF. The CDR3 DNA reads TGTGCCAGCAGTCCCAGTGACTATGGCTACACCTTC.

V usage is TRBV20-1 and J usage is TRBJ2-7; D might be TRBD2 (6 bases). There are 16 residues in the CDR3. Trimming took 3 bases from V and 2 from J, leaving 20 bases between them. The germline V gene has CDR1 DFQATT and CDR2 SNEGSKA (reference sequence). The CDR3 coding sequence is TGCAGTGCTAGTCCTACTTTCCCGGGACTCACCTACGAGCAGTACTTC. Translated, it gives CSASPTFPGLTYEQYF.

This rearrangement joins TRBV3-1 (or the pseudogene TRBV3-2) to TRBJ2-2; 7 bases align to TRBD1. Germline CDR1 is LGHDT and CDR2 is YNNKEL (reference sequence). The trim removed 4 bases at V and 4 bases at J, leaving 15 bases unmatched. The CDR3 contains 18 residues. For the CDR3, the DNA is TGTGCCAGCAGCCCCACAGGGGTCACGTCGATCGGCACCGGGGAGCTGTTTTTT. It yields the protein CASSPTGVTSIGTGELFF.